Below are 10 T cell receptor beta chains sequenced from a single sample in a study of T cell responses to AZD1222 COVID-19 vaccine. Assay: immunoSEQ multiplex PCR; the TCRdb copy retains only in-frame clones and omits some. The sample lists approximately 220,000 clones; 85% to 95% were seen once. This specimen consisted of peripheral blood, obtained on day 0 of MenACWY control vaccination. The receptors were gathered from an adult in good health.

CDR3 protein: CASSFRHRGGTDTQYF. The CDR3 DNA is TGTGCCAGCAGCTTCAGGCACCGGGGGGGCACAGATACGCAGTATTTT. The chain recombines TRBV9 with TRBJ2-3, with TRBD2 identical over 7 bases. Germline V CDR1 and CDR2: SGDLS, YYNGEE. With 4 bases clipped from V and 1 base from J, the junction kept 9 bases outside the gene matches. The CDR3 is made up of 16 amino acids.

This clone occurred once. The rearrangement uses TRBV11-2 and TRBJ1-1, with TRBD1 as a possible D gene (5 bases). CDR1 and CDR2 from the germline V gene are SGHAT and FQNNGV. The CDR3 has 14 amino acids. V gave up 2 bases and J gave up 4 bases, with 11 bases separating them. The CDR3 is CASSLQGRGTEAFF. CDR3 coding DNA: TGTGCCAGCAGCTTACAGGGACGTGGCACTGAAGCTTTCTTT.

V gene TRBV12-3 or TRBV12-4 combines with J gene TRBJ1-1; the match to TRBD1 covers 7 bases. With V trimmed by 6 bases and J by 8 bases, 9 bases remained unmatched. The CDR3 is made up of 13 amino acids. For the CDR3, the DNA is TGTGCCAGCAGCCCTACAGGGGCCTGGGAAGCTTTCTTT. Its protein product is CASSPTGAWEAFF.

To note about this clone: The same CDR3 is also encoded by other DNA sequences in this sample. This chain joins TRBV2 and TRBJ1-5, with D hard to call. The ends were cut back, 1 base at V and 0 bases at J, with 7 bases in the middle. The germline CDR1 and CDR2 sequences are SNHLY and FYNNEI. The CDR3 has 15 residues. The CDR3 nucleotides are TGTGCCAGCAGTGAAGGGGGTTATAGCAATCAGCCCCAGCATTTT. As protein: CASSEGGYSNQPQHF.

The chain combines TRBV7-9 with TRBJ1-6; perhaps TRBD1 as D (6 bases). CDR3 length: 14 residues. The germline gives CDR1 SEHNR, CDR2 FQNEAQ (reference sequence). V was trimmed by 3 bases and J by 6 bases, leaving 9 bases between them. CDR3 bases: TGTGCCAGCAGCTTTCAGGACAGTAATTCACCCCTCCACTTT. Its protein is CASSFQDSNSPLHF. Full variable domain (remainder filled in from reference TRBV7-9 and TRBJ1-6): DTGVSQNPRHKITKRGQNVTFRCDPISEHNRLYWYRQTLGQGPEFLTYFQNEAQLEKSRLLSDRFSAERPKGSFSTLEIQRTEQGDSAMYLCASSFQDSNSPLHFGNGTRLTVT.

CDR3 loop: CASSRRNEKLFF. CDR3 bases: TGTGCCAGCAGCCGGCGAAATGAAAAACTGTTTTTT. This chain joins TRBV7-6 and TRBJ1-4, with D unclear. This CDR3 is 12 amino acids long. The V end was cut by 5 bases, the J end by 5 bases, with 6 bases between. Germline lookup yields CDR1 SGHVS and CDR2 FNYEAQ. Together with reference TRBV7-6 and TRBJ1-4, the CDR3 gives the full variable domain: GAGVSQSPRYKVTKRGQDVALRCDPISGHVSLYWYRQALGQGPEFLTYFNYEAQQDKSGLPNDRFSAERPEGSISTLTIQRTEQRDSAMYRCASSRRNEKLFFGSGTQLSVL.

The chain recombines TRBV18 with TRBJ2-7; 9 nucleotides match TRBD1. V dropped 8 bases and J dropped 4; count of bases not matched to a gene: 6. The CDR3 sequence is 13 residues long. The V gene's germline CDR1 is KGHSH and CDR2 LQKENI. CDR3 nucleotides: TGTGCCAGCGCACTGGACAGGGGTTACGAGCAGTACTTC. It yields the protein CASALDRGYEQYF.

The chain employs TRBV6-6 and TRBJ1-3; tentatively, D is TRBD1 (6 bases). The germline V gene encodes CDR1 MNHNY and CDR2 SVGAGI (reference sequence). Trimming took off 3 bases at V and 0 bases at J, with 12 bases between the two ends. This CDR3 comprises 16 residues. In nucleotides, the CDR3 is TGTGCCAGCAGTTATTTTGACAGGAGCTCTGGAAACACCATATATTTT. Protein: CASSYFDRSSGNTIYF.

This clone was detected a few times. The chain carries TRBV30 and TRBJ1-4, with a possible D match to TRBD1 (6 bases). The CDR3 has 14 amino acids. Germline CDR1 and CDR2: GTSNPN and SVGIG (reference sequence). V lost 3 bases and J 0 bases, leaving 8 bases between the germline ends. The CDR3 DNA is TGTGCCTGGAGGAGGACAGCAACTAATGAAAAACTGTTTTTT. It is translated as CAWRRTATNEKLFF.

The chain has TRBV27 and TRBJ2-1, with 9 bases identical to TRBD1. The trim removed 3 bases at V and 9 bases at J, leaving 9 bases unmatched. Germline CDR1 is MNHEY and CDR2 is SMNVEV (reference sequence). This CDR3 spans 15 amino acids. The CDR3 sequence: CASSFIGTGSGEQFF. The CDR3 nucleotides are TGTGCCAGCAGTTTTATCGGGACAGGGTCCGGTGAGCAGTTCTTC.